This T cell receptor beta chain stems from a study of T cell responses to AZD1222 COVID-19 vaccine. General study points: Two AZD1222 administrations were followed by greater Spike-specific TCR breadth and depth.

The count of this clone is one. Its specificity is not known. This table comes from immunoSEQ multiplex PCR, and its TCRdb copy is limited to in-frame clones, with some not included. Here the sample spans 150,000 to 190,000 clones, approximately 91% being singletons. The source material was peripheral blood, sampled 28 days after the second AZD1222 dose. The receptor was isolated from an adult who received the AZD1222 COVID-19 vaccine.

The CDR3, as DNA: TGTGCCACCAGCAGAGCCACTAGCGGGGGAAATGAGCAGTTCTTC. Translation: CATSRATSGGNEQFF. The chain combines TRBV15 with TRBJ2-1; 11 bases are shared with TRBD2. The V segment lost 1 base and the J segment 7 bases; nucleotides outside the gene matches: 3. CDR1 and CDR2 from the germline V gene are LNHNV and YYDKDF (reference sequence). This CDR3 is built from 15 residues. The entire variable domain, with the rest obtained from reference TRBV15 and TRBJ2-1, is as follows: DAMVIQNPRYQVTQFGKPVTLSCSQTLNHNVMYWYQQKSSQAPKLLFHYYDKDFNNEADTPDNFQSRRPNTSFCFLDIRSPGLGDTAMYLCATSRATSGGNEQFFGPGTRLTVL.